Listed below are T cell receptor beta chains from one sample, sequenced in a study of CD8+ T cells in alopecia areata. Sequenced by immunoSEQ multiplex PCR; TCRdb stores in-frame clones only, minus some. The table records around 5,900 clones, around three fifths of them present only once. The material sequenced was skin, taken around week 34, from a patient treated with tofacitinib. Receptor source: a human donor with alopecia areata. The CDR3 runs from the conserved cysteine through the conserved F or W. A D gene is named only where the DNA matches it firmly. Where a row states a size, it is once, few, many or the class of an expanded clone; other rows omit it.

size,D,J,V,DNA,CDR3
NA,NA,TRBJ2-2,TRBV7-3,TGTGCCAGCCGCCTGGGGGGGCGCAACACCGGGGAGCTGTTTTTT,CASRLGGRNTGELFF
NA,NA,TRBJ1-4,TRBV6-6,TGTGCCAGCAGATACCAGACGGCAACTAATGAAAAACTGTTTTTT,CASRYQTATNEKLFF
NA,TRBD2,TRBJ2-7,TRBV10-3,TGTGCCATCAAGAGGGCGGGGGGAGGCTACGAGCAGTACTTC,CAIKRAGGGYEQYF
NA,TRBD1,TRBJ1-2,TRBV19,TGTGCCAGTAGTGCACAGGGGGCGGCTGGCTACACCTTC,CASSAQGAAGYTF
NA,NA,TRBJ1-1,TRBV10-2,TGCGCCAGCAGTCATAATATGAACACCGAAGCTTTCTTT,CASSHNMNTEAFF
NA,NA,TRBJ2-1,TRBV7-2,TGTGCCAGCAGCCTCGACTGGTCTGAGCAGTTCTTC,CASSLDWSEQFF
NA,NA,TRBJ2-7,TRBV7-9,TGTGCCAGCAGCGGGAGTACAGGGTTTGGAGAGCAGTACTTC,CASSGSTGFGEQYF
NA,TRBD2,TRBJ2-7,TRBV4-1,TGCGCCAGCAGCCAACCGACTAGCGGGGACTACGAGCAGTACTTC,CASSQPTSGDYEQYF
NA,NA,TRBJ2-5,TRBV14,TGTGCCAGCTCTCTTAATAGGGAGTACCAAGAGACCCAGTACTTC,CASSLNREYQETQYF
few,NA,TRBJ1-2,TRBV6-1,TGTGCCAGCAGCTCCGGGACATCCTATGGCTACACCTTC,CASSSGTSYGYTF
NA,TRBD2,TRBJ2-1,TRBV28,TGTGCCAGCAGTTTCCGCGGGAGGGATAACAATGAGCAGTTCTTC,CASSFRGRDNNEQFF
NA,NA,TRBJ1-4,TRBV6-5,TGTGCCAGCAGTTCCTCGGGCCTTCATCCTGAAAAACTGTTTTTT,CASSSSGLHPEKLFF
NA,TRBD2,TRBJ2-1,TRBV10-3,TGTGCCATCAGTGTAGCGGGGAATAGCAATGAGCAGTTCTTC,CAISVAGNSNEQFF
NA,TRBD1,TRBJ1-4,TRBV10-3,TGTGCCATCAGTGAGTGCGTTGAGGGGGGACAGGGCGGTTTGGGTGAAAAACTGTTTTTT,CAISECVEGGQGGLGEKLFF
NA,NA,TRBJ1-1,TRBV5-1,TGCGCCAGCAGCTTTCGGACGAACACTGAAGCTTTCTTT,CASSFRTNTEAFF
NA,NA,TRBJ1-2,TRBV18,TGTGCCAGCTCACCGGGCCGAGGCTACACCTTC,CASSPGRGYTF
NA,TRBD1,TRBJ2-3,TRBV25-1,TGTGCCAGCAGTGGCCTGACAGGGGGCCGGGCAGATACGCAGTATTTT,CASSGLTGGRADTQYF
NA,NA,TRBJ2-7,TRBV5-1,TGCGCCAGCAGCGGGGACGGTACCTACGAGCAGTACTTC,CASSGDGTYEQYF
NA,TRBD1,TRBJ1-6,TRBV18,TGTGCCAGCTCACCGGGGACAGGGGGCCTGGGCAATTCACCCCTCCACTTT,CASSPGTGGLGNSPLHF
NA,TRBD2,TRBJ2-1,TRBV5-1,TGCGCCAGTAAGACTAGCGGACCTCGGGATGAGCAGTTCTTC,CASKTSGPRDEQFF
NA,TRBD1,TRBJ1-5,TRBV2,TGTGCCAGCAGTTACCAGGGGGGACAGCCCCAGCATTTT,CASSYQGGQPQHF
few,NA,TRBJ2-7,TRBV6-5,TGTGCCAGCAGTGAGGGTCAGAACCCCTACGAGCAGTACTTC,CASSEGQNPYEQYF
NA,TRBD2,TRBJ2-1,TRBV6-5,TGTGCCAGCAGTTACCGTAGCGGGAGGGGGTGGAATGAGCAGTTCTTC,CASSYRSGRGWNEQFF
few,TRBD1,TRBJ2-7,TRBV6-1,TGTGCCAGCAAGGATCTGGGACAGGGGACCTACGAGCAGTACTTC,CASKDLGQGTYEQYF
few,NA,TRBJ1-1,TRBV29-1,TGCAGCGTCGCTAGGGGTCTGAACACTGAAGCTTTCTTT,CSVARGLNTEAFF
NA,NA,TRBJ1-2,TRBV15,TGTGCCACCAGCAGAGATATCTGGCCCTATGGCTACACCTTC,CATSRDIWPYGYTF
NA,TRBD1,TRBJ2-7,TRBV7-9,TGTGCCAGCAGCTGCTCCGGGACAGGGAGAGCCTACGAGCAGTACTTC,CASSCSGTGRAYEQYF
NA,NA,TRBJ1-1,TRBV6-5,TGTGCCAGCAGTTTATCTTGGGGGCTTTCCGAAGCTTTCTTT,CASSLSWGLSEAFF
NA,NA,TRBJ2-7,TRBV5-1,TGCGCCAGCAGCTTGCAAGCGGTGGCAGGCCCCCGGGAGCAGTACTTC,CASSLQAVAGPREQYF
NA,NA,TRBJ1-5,TRBV16,TGTGCCAGCAGCCAATACAACCATCAGCCCCAGCATTTT,CASSQYNHQPQHF
NA,TRBD1,TRBJ2-1,TRBV7-3,TGTGCCAGCAGCTCAGGGTTTGGATTATCGGGTGGGACAGGGAACAATGAGCAGTTCTTC,CASSSGFGLSGGTGNNEQFF
few,NA,TRBJ2-2,TRBV11-2,TGTGCCAGCAGCACATGGACCACCGGGGAGCTGTTTTTT,CASSTWTTGELFF
NA,NA,TRBJ2-2,TRBV7-8,TGTGCCAGCGGCGAGATACAGGGACCCACCGGGGAGCTGTTTTTT,CASGEIQGPTGELFF
NA,TRBD1,TRBJ1-1,TRBV23-1,TGCGCCAGCAGAGCAAAAAAACAGGGGCGATGGACTGAAGCTTTCTTT,CASRAKKQGRWTEAFF
NA,NA,TRBJ1-2,TRBV6-5,TGTGCCAGCAGTTACAGTGGAGGGGAAGACAATGGCTACACCTTC,CASSYSGGEDNGYTF
NA,NA,TRBJ1-2,TRBV5-5,TGTGCCAGCAGCTTGGAGGCGGCTAACTATGGCTACACCTTC,CASSLEAANYGYTF
NA,NA,TRBJ1-2,TRBV5-5,TGTGCCAGCAGCTTGTGGTTGTCTAGAGACGGCTACACCTTC,CASSLWLSRDGYTF
NA,TRBD1,TRBJ2-1,TRBV11-2,TGTGCCAGCAGCCGACAGGGGACGGCTCAAACCCGACGGGATGAGCAGTTCTTC,CASSRQGTAQTRRDEQFF
few,NA,TRBJ2-5,TRBV5-6,TGTGCCAGCAGCTTGGTGGGGGGCAGAGAGACCCAGTACTTC,CASSLVGGRETQYF
NA,NA,TRBJ2-1,TRBV2,TGTGCCAGCAGTGGATCCGGCCTCACCTACAATGAGCAGTTCTTC,CASSGSGLTYNEQFF
NA,TRBD1,TRBJ2-3,TRBV2,TGTGCCAGCAGTCGGACAGGGCTGACAGATACGCAGTATTTT,CASSRTGLTDTQYF
NA,TRBD2,TRBJ2-7,TRBV7-2,TGTGCCAGCAGCTTCGGGGGGGGAGCCTACGAGCAGTACTTC,CASSFGGGAYEQYF
few,NA,TRBJ1-1,TRBV19,TGTGCCAGTAGGCCCCCCGGTGGGATGAGGGATGAAGCTTTCTTT,CASRPPGGMRDEAFF
NA,NA,TRBJ2-3,TRBV6-6,TGTGCCAGCAGTAAGACCCAATTCGGACGCACAGATACGCAGTATTTT,CASSKTQFGRTDTQYF
NA,NA,TRBJ1-1,TRBV4-1,TGCGCCAGCAGCCAAGTTCGGGGCACCTACTGGAACACTGAAGCTTTCTTT,CASSQVRGTYWNTEAFF
NA,NA,TRBJ2-7,TRBV5-1,TGCGCCAGCAGCTTGCCATTCCCCGCTAGTCTAGTCGGGGGTAACCACGAGCAGTACTTC,CASSLPFPASLVGGNHEQYF